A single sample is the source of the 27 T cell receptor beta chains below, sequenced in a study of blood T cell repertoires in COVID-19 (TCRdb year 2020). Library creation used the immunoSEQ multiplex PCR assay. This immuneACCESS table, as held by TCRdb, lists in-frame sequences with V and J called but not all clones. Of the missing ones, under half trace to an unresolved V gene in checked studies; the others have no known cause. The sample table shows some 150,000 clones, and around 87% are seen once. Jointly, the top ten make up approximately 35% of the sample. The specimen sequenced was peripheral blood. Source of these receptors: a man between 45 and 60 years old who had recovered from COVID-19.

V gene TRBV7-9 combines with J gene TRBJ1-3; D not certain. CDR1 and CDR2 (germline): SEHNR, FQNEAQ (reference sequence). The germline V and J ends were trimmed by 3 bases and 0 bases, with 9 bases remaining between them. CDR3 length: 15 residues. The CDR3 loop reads CASSFEGSSGNTIYF. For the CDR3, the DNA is TGTGCCAGCAGCTTCGAGGGTAGCTCTGGAAACACCATATATTTT.

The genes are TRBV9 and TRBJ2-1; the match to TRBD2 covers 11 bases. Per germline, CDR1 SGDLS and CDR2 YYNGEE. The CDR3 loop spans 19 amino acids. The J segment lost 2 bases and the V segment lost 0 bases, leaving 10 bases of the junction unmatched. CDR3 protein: CASSVVFRASGGPYNEQFF. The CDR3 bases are TGTGCCAGCAGCGTAGTCTTTCGAGCTAGCGGGGGGCCCTACAATGAGCAGTTCTTC. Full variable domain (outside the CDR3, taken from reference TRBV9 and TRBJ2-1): DSGVTQTPKHLITATGQRVTLRCSPRSGDLSVYWYQQSLDQGLQFLIQYYNGEERAKGNILERFSAQQFPDLHSELNLSSLELGDSALYFCASSVVFRASGGPYNEQFFGPGTRLTVL.

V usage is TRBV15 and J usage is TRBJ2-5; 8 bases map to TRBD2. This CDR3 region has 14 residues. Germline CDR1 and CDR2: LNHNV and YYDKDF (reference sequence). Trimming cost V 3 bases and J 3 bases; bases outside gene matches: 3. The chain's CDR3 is CATSRGLGEETQYF. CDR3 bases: TGTGCCACCAGCAGGGGACTAGGGGAAGAGACCCAGTACTTC.

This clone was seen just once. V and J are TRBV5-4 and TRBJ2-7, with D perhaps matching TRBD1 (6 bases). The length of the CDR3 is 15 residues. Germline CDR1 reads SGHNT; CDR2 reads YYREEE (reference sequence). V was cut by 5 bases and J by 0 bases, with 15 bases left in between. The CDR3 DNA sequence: TGTGCCAGCAGACGGGCCCCAGGGGCCTCCTACGAGCAGTACTTC. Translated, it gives CASRRAPGASYEQYF.

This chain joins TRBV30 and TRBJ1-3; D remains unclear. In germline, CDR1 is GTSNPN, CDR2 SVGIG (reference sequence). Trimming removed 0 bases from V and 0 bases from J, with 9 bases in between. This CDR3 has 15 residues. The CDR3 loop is CAWSVPHYSGNTIYF. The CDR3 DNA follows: TGTGCCTGGAGTGTACCCCACTACTCTGGAAACACCATATATTTT.

The CDR3 coding sequence is TGTGCCAGTAGTATGGGGACAGGGATCTACGAGCAGTACTTC. Translating it yields CASSMGTGIYEQYF. V usage is TRBV19 and J usage is TRBJ2-7; 9 bases match TRBD1. The germline V gene has CDR1 LNHDA and CDR2 SQIVND (reference sequence). J gave up 3 bases and V 3 bases, and 3 bases lay outside the gene matches. The CDR3 runs to 14 residues. Complete variable domain (other parts from reference TRBV19 and TRBJ2-7): DGGITQSPKYLFRKEGQNVTLSCEQNLNHDAMYWYRQDPGQGLRLIYYSQIVNDFQKGDIAEGYSVSREKKESFPLTVTSAQKNPTAFYLCASSMGTGIYEQYFGPGTRLTVT.

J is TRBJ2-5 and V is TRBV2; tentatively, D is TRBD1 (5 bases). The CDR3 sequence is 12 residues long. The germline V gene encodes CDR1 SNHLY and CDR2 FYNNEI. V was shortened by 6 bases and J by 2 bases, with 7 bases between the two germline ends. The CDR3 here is CASRTDQETQYF. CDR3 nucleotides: TGTGCCAGCAGGACAGATCAAGAGACCCAGTACTTC.

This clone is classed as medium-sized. The CDR3 DNA is TGTGCCAGCAGCTTAGCTCACAGAAATTACGAGCAGTACTTC. This sequence encodes CASSLAHRNYEQYF. The gene calls are TRBV7-9 and TRBJ2-7; D uncertain. Germline loops: CDR1 SEHNR, CDR2 FQNEAQ (reference sequence). CDR3 length: 14 residues. V was clipped by 0 bases and J by 4 bases, with 10 bases between them.

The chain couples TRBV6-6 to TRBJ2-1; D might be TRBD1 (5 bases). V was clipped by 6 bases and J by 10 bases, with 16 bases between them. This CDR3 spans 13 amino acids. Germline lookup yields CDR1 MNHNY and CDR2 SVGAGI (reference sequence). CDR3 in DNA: TGTGCCAGCAGAAACCAAGTCACAGGCGAGCAGTTCTTC. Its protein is CASRNQVTGEQFF.

The CDR3 loop reads CATSRTGGGNTIYF. As DNA, the CDR3 is TGTGCCACCAGCAGGACAGGGGGCGGAAACACCATATATTTT. The chain joins TRBV15 to TRBJ1-3; 10 bases are shared with TRBD1. Germline CDR1 LNHNV, CDR2 YYDKDF (reference sequence). The CDR3 has 14 amino acids. Germline trimming cut 3 bases from V and 4 bases from J; bases unmatched to any gene: 0.

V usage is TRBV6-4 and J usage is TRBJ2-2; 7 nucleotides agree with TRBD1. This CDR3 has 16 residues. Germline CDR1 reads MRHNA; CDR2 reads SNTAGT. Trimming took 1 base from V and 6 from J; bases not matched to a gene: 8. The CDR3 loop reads CASSDWLEGAAGELFF. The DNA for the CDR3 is TGTGCCAGCAGTGACTGGCTCGAGGGGGCGGCCGGGGAGCTGTTTTTT.

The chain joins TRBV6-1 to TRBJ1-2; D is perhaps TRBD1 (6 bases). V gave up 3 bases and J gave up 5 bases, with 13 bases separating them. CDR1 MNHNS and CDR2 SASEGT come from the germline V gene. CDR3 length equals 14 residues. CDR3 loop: CASSDDPGDYGYTF. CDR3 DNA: TGTGCCAGCAGTGATGATCCAGGGGATTATGGCTACACCTTC.

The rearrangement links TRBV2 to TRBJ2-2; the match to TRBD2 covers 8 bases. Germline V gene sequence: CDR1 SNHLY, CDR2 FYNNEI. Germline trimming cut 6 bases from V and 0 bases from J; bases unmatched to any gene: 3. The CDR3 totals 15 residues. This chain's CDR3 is CASRNSGANTGELFF. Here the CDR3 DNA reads TGTGCCAGCAGGAATAGCGGGGCGAACACCGGGGAGCTGTTTTTT.

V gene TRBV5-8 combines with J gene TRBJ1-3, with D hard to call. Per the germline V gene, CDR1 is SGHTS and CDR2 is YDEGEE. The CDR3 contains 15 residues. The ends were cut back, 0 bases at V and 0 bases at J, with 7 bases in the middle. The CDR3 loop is CASSLVQNSGNTIYF. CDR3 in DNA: TGTGCCAGCAGCTTGGTACAGAACTCTGGAAACACCATATATTTT.

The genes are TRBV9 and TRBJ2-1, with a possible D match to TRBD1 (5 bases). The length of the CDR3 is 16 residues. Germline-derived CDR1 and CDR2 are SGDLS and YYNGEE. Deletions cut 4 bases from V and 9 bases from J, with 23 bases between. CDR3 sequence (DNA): TGTGCCAGCAGCCCCACGCGGACAACCACCTCAGGTGAGCAGTTCTTC. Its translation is CASSPTRTTTSGEQFF.

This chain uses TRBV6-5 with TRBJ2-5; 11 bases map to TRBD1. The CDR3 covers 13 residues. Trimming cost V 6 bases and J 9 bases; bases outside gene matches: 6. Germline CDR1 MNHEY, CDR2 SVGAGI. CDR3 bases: TGTGCCAGCAGGCCGGGACAGGGGGGGGCCCAGTACTTC. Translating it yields CASRPGQGGAQYF.

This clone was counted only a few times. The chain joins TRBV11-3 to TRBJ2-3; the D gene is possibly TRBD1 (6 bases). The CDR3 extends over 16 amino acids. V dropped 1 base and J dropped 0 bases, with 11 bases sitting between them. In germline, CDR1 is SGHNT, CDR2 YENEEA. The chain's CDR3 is CASSLGGGHSTDTQYF. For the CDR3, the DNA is TGTGCCAGCAGCTTAGGTGGGGGCCATAGCACAGATACGCAGTATTTT.

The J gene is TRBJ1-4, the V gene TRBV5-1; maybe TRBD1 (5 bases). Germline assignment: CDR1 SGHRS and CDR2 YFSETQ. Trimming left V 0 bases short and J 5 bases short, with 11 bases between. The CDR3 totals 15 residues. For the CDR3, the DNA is TGCGCCAGCAGCTTGGAGGGGTTGGTGAATGAAAAACTGTTTTTT. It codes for CASSLEGLVNEKLFF.

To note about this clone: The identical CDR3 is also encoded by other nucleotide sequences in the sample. Written as DNA, the CDR3 is TGTGCCAGTAGTCGGGACAGGGACTCTGGAAACACCATATATTTT. Residues: CASSRDRDSGNTIYF. The chain employs TRBV19 and TRBJ1-3, with 9 bases lining up with TRBD1. The germline V gene has CDR1 LNHDA and CDR2 SQIVND (reference sequence). The CDR3 runs to 15 residues. The V and J ends lost 5 bases and 0 bases, in that order; junction bases with no gene match: 2.

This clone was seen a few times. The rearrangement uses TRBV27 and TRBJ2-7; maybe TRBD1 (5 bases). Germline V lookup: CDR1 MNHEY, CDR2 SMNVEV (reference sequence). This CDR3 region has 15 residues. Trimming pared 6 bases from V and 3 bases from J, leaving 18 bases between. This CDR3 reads CASSLTVGTLYEQYF. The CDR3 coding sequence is TGTGCCAGCAGCCTGACAGTGGGAACCCTCTACGAGCAGTACTTC.

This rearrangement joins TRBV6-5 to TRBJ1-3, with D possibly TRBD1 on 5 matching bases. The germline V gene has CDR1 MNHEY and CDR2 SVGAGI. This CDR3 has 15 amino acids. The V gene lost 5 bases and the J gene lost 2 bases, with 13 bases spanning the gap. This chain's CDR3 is CASSTHQGTGNTIYF. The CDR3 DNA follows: TGTGCCAGCAGTACGCATCAGGGAACTGGAAACACCATATATTTT.

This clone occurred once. CDR3 protein: CASSFIQGTDTQYF. The CDR3 region has the DNA TGTGCCAGCAGCTTTATCCAGGGCACAGATACGCAGTATTTT. This chain joins TRBV11-2 and TRBJ2-3, with D unresolved. Trimming shortened V by 3 bases and J by 1 base, and 8 bases separated the two germline ends. The CDR3 totals 14 residues. Per germline, CDR1 SGHAT and CDR2 FQNNGV.

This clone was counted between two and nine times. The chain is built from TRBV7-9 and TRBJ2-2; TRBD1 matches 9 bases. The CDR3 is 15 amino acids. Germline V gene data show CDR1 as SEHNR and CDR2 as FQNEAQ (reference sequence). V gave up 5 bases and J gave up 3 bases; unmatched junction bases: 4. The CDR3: CASSLRDRDTGELFF. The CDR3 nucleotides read TGTGCCAGCAGCCTCCGGGACAGGGACACCGGGGAGCTGTTTTTT.

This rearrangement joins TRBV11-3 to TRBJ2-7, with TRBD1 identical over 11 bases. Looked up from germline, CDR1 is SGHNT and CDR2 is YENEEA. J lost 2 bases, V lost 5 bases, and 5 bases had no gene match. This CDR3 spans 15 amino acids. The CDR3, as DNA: TGTGCCAGCAGCACCGGGACAGGGGGGACCTACGAGCAGTACTTC. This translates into CASSTGTGGTYEQYF. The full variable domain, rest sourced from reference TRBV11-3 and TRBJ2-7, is EAGVVQSPRYKIIEKKQPVAFWCNPISGHNTLYWYLQNLGQGPELLIRYENEEAVDDSQLPKDRFSAERLKGVDSTLKIQPAELGDSAVYLCASSTGTGGTYEQYFGPGTRLTVT.

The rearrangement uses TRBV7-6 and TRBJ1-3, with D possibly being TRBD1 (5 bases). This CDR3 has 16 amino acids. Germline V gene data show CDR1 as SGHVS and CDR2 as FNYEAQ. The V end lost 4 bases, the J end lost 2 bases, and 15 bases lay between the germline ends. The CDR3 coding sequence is TGTGCCAGCAGCTCTCAAGTGGGGGGGACTGGAAACACCATATATTTT. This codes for CASSSQVGGTGNTIYF.

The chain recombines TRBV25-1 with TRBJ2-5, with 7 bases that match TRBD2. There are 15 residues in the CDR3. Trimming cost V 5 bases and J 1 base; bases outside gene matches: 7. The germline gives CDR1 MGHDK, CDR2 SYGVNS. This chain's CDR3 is CASSPLGEGQETQYF. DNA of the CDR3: TGTGCCAGCAGTCCACTAGGGGAGGGCCAAGAGACCCAGTACTTC.

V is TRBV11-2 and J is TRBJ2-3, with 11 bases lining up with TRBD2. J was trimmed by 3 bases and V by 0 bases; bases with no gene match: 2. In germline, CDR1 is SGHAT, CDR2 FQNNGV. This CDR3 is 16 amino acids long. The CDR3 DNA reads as TGTGCCAGCAGCTTAGATCTAGCGGGGGGTACAGATACGCAGTATTTT. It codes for CASSLDLAGGTDTQYF.